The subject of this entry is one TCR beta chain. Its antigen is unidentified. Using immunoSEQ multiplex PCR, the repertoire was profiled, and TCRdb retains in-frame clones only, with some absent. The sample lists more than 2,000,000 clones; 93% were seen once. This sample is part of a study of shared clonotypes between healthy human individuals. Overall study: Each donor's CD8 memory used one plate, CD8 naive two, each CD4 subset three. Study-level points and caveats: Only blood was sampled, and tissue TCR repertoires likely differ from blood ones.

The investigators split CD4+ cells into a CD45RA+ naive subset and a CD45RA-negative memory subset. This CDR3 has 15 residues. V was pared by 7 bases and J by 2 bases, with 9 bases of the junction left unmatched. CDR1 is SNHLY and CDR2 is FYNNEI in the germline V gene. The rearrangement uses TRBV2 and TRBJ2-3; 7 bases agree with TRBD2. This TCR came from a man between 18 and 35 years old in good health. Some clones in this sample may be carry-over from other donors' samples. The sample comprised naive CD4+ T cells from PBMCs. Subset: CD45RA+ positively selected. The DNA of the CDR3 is TGTGCCAGCATGGGGGGGAGGGTCATCACAGATACGCAGTATTTT. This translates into CASMGGRVITDTQYF.